The TCR beta chain under discussion was sequenced for a study of tumor and adjacent non-tumor tissue in lung cancer. Whole-study context: The cohort had around twelve adenocarcinoma, a couple of squamous cell and 1 small cell patients.

V was shortened by 0 bases and J by 10 bases, with 22 bases between the two germline ends. The CDR3 has 15 amino acids. CDR1 and CDR2 from the germline V gene are DFQATT and SNEGSKA (reference sequence). The template was RNA from unsorted bulk tissue. TCRbeta libraries were built with three rounds of nested PCR, modified from ARM-PCR. TCRdb independently ran MiXCR on the multiplex PCR reads; one entry per CDR3 protein. The sample contains roughly 120,000 distinct CDR3 sequences, 75% of which appear only once. On this clonotype: A much larger clone sits a single nucleotide away, making a read error possible.

This chain uses TRBV20-1 with TRBJ2-7, with D perhaps TRBD1 (5 bases). The sequencing input was lung tumor tissue. This receptor was identified in an older woman with non-small cell lung cancer. Here the CDR3 reads CSARDPREGADTQYF. CDR3 nucleotides: TGCAGTGCTAGAGATCCCAGGGAAGGGGCAGATACCCAGTACTTC.